This T cell receptor beta chain appears in the sequencing data of a study of blood T cell repertoires in COVID-19. On the study more broadly: The origin of the acute and convalescent COVID-19 samples was the United States, Italy and Spain. T cells, B-cell-depleted T cells, or PBMCs provided the cDNA or gDNA that served as material.

The length of the CDR3 is 15 residues. Germline CDR1 LNHDA, CDR2 SQIVND (reference sequence). Trimming removed 6 bases at V and 2 bases at J, with 11 bases between. In the original analysis: Amplification of reference gene primers was used by the study to estimate nucleated cell counts. Method: immunoSEQ multiplex PCR; TCRdb's copy keeps in-frame clones and lacks some. That table supplies the V and J calls and clone size; D and trimming were determined from the DNA. The sample lists 250,000 or so clones; approximately 86% were seen once. This TCR came from a woman younger than 45 with acute or convalescent COVID-19. The chain joins TRBV19 to TRBJ2-6; D is possibly TRBD1 (6 bases). Sequencing input: peripheral blood. The CDR3 DNA is TGTGCCAGTAGACTACAGGGTCCTGGGGCCAACGTCCTGACTTTC. Its protein product is CASRLQGPGANVLTF.